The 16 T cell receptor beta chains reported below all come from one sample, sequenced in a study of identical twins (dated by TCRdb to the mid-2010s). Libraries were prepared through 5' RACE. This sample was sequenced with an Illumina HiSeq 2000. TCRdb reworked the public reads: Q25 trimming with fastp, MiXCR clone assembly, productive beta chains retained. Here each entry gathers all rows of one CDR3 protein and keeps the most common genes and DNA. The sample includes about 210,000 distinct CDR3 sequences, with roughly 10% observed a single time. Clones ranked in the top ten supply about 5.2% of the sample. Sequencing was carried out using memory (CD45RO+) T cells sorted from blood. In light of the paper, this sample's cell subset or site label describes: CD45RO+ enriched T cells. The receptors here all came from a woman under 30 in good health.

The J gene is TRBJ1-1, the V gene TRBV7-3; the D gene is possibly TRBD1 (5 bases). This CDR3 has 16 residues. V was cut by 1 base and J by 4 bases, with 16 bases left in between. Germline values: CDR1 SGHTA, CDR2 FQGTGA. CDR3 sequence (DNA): TGTGCCAGCAGCTTAAAGGACGCGGGGGTCGGCACTGAAGCTTTCTTT. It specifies CASSLKDAGVGTEAFF.

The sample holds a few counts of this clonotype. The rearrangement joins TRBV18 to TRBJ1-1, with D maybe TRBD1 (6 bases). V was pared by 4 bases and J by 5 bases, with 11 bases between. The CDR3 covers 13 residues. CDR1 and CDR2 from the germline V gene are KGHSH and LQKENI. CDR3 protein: CASSQGERTEAFF. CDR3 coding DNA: TGTGCCAGCTCACAGGGGGAGCGGACTGAAGCTTTCTTT.

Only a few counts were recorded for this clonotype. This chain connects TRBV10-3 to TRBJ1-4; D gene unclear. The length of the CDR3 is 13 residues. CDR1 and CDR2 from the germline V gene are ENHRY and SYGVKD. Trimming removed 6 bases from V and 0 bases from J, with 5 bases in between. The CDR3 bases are TGTGCCATCAGAGAAACAACTAATGAAAAACTGTTTTTT. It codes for CAIRETTNEKLFF.

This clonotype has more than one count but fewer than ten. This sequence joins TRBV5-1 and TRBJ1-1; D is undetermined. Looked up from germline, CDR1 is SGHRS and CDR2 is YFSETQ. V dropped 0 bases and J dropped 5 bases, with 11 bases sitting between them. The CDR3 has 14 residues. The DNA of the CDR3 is TGCGCCAGCAGCTTGGCTAGTACGGGAACTGAAGCTTTCTTT. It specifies CASSLASTGTEAFF.

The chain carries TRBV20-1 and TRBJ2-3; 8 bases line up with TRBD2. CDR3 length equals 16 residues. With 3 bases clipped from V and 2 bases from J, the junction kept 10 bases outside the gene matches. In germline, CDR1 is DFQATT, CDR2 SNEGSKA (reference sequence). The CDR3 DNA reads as TGCAGTGCTAGCTACGGGAGGGCCATCGACACAGATACGCAGTATTTT. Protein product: CSASYGRAIDTDTQYF.

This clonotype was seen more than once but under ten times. CDR3 sequence (DNA): TGCAGTGCTAGCTCCGGCTATAATTCACCCCTCCACTTT. Its translation is CSASSGYNSPLHF. J is TRBJ1-6 and V is TRBV20-1, with D hard to call. The germline V and J ends were trimmed by 3 bases and 3 bases, with 6 bases remaining between them. The CDR3 consists of 13 residues. Germline V CDR1 and CDR2: DFQATT, SNEGSKA (reference sequence).

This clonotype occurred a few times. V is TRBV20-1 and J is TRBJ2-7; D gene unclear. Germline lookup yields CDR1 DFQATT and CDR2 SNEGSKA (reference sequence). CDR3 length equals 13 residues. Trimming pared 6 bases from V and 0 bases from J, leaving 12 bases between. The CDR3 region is CSALRSDSYEQYF. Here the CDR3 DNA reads TGCAGTGCGCTTAGATCAGACTCCTACGAGCAGTACTTC.

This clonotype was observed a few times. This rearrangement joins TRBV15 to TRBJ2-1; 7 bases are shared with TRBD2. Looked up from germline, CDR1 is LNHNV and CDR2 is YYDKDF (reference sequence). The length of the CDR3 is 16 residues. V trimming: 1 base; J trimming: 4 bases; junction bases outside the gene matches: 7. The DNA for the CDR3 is TGTGCCACCAGCAGAGGTAGCGGGCTAAATTACAATGAGCAGTTCTTC. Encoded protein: CATSRGSGLNYNEQFF.

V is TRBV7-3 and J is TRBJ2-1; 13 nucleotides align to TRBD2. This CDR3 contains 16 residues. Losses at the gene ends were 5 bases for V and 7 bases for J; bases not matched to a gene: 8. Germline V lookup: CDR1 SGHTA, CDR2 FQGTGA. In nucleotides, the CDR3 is TGTGCCAGCAGCGCCCGGACTAGCGGGGGAAGTAATGAGCAGTTCTTC. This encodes CASSARTSGGSNEQFF.

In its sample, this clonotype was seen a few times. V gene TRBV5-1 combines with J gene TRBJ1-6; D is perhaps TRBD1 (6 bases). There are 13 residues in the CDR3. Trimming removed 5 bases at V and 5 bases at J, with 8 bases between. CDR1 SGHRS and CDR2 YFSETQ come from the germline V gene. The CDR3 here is CASRRGNNSPLHF. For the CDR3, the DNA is TGCGCCAGCAGAAGGGGGAATAATTCACCCCTCCACTTT.

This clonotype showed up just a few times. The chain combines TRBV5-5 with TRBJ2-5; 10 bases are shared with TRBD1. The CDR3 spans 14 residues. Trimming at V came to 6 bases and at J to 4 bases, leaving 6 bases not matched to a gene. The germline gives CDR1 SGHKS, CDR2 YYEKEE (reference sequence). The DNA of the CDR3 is TGTGCCAGCAACCTCTGGACAGGGGGAGAGACCCAGTACTTC. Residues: CASNLWTGGETQYF. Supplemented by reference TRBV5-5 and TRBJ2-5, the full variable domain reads DAGVTQSPTHLIKTRGQQVTLRCSPISGHKSVSWYQQVLGQGPQFIFQYYEKEERGRGNFPDRFSARQFPNYSSELNVNALLLGDSALYLCASNLWTGGETQYFGPGTRLLVL.

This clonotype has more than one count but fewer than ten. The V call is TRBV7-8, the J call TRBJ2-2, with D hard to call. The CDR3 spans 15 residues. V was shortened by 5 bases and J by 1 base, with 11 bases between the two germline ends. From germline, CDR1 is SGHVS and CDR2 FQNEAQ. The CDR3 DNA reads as TGTGCCAGCAGCCCCTACCTCCGGAACACCGGGGAGCTGTTTTTT. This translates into CASSPYLRNTGELFF.

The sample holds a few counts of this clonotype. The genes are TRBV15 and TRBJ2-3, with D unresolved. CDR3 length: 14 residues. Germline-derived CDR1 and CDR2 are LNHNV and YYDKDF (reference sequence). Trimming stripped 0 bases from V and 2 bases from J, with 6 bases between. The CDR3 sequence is CATSRDRPTDTQYF. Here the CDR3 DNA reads TGTGCCACCAGCAGAGATCGACCCACAGATACGCAGTATTTT.

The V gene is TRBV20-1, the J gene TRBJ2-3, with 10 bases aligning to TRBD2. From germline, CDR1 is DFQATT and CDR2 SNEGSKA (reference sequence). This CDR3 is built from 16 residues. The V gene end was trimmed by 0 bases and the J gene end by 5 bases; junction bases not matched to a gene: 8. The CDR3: CSARDQREGQIDTQYF. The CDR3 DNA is TGCAGTGCTAGAGATCAGCGGGAGGGACAAATAGATACGCAGTATTTT.

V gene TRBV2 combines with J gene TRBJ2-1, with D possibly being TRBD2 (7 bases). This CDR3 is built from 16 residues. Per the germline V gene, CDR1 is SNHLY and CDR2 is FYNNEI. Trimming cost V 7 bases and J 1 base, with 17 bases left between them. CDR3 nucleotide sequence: TGTGCCAGCAATGACCCGGGGGGCCGGTCCTACAATGAGCAGTTCTTC. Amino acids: CASNDPGGRSYNEQFF.

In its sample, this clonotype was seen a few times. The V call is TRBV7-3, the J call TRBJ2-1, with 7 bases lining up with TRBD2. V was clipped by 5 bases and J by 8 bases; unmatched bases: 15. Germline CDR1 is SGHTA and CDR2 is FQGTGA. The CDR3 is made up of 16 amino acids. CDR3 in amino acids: CASSETGLTFRYEQFF. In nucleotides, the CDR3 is TGTGCCAGCAGCGAAACGGGACTAACCTTTCGCTATGAGCAGTTCTTC. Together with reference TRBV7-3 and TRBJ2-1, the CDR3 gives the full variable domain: GAGVSQTPSNKVTEKGKYVELRCDPISGHTALYWYRQSLGQGPEFLIYFQGTGAADDSGLPNDRFFAVRPEGSVSTLKIQRTERGDSAVYLCASSETGLTFRYEQFFGPGTRLTVL.